The 32 T cell receptor beta chains reported below all come from one sample, sequenced in a study of blood T cell repertoires in COVID-19. Repertoires were generated with immunoSEQ multiplex PCR, while TCRdb's copy carries only in-frame clones and drops some. The sample lists 70,000 to 95,000 clones, approximately 80% occurring once. The source material was peripheral blood. The source of these receptors is a woman in her seventies with active or convalescent COVID-19.

The rearrangement uses TRBV2 and TRBJ2-5; TRBD2 is a possible D gene (6 bases). CDR3 length: 14 residues. Germline CDR1 is SNHLY and CDR2 is FYNNEI. V lost 4 bases to trimming and J lost 5 bases, with 14 bases between them. The CDR3 is CASSAGVGAETQYF. The CDR3 DNA follows: TGTGCCAGCAGTGCGGGGGTTGGAGCGGAGACCCAGTACTTC.

The sample holds a few counts of this clone. The V call is TRBV5-1, the J call TRBJ1-1, with a tentative D call TRBD1 (5 bases). The CDR3 sequence is 17 residues long. V shed 4 bases and J shed 1 base, with 20 bases lying between them. Germline loops: CDR1 SGHRS, CDR2 YFSETQ. In DNA, the CDR3 is TGCGCCAGCAGCCGTGGGGGGTCCCAACTTTCGAACACTGAAGCTTTCTTT. Protein: CASSRGGSQLSNTEAFF.

This chain connects TRBV18 to TRBJ2-3, with TRBD2 identical over 8 bases. J was trimmed by 6 bases and V by 3 bases; bases with no gene match: 11. Per the germline V gene, CDR1 is KGHSH and CDR2 is LQKENI. The CDR3 contains 16 residues. Here the CDR3 DNA reads TGTGCCAGCTCACCCTCCGCGGGGGGACTTGGGGATACGCAGTATTTT. This encodes CASSPSAGGLGDTQYF.

This clone has just one count. This sequence joins TRBV18 and TRBJ2-3; TRBD1 might be the D (6 bases). The CDR3 spans 16 residues. CDR1 is KGHSH and CDR2 is LQKENI in the germline V gene. V was pared by 1 base and J by 6 bases, with 17 bases between. The CDR3 protein is CASSPQSVQGLDTQYF. The CDR3 region has the DNA TGTGCCAGCTCACCACAAAGCGTCCAGGGGCTGGATACGCAGTATTTT.

The rearrangement uses TRBV21-1 and TRBJ2-4; the table's D call, TRBD1, has no DNA check behind it. TRBV21-1 is deemed a pseudogene. The CDR3 contains 13 residues. DNA of the CDR3: TGTGCCAGCAGCACAGAGACAGGGATAATTCAGTACTTC. Translated, it gives CASSTETGIIQYF.

The chain combines TRBV5-5 with TRBJ2-5, with D maybe TRBD1 (5 bases). Germline CDR1 SGHKS, CDR2 YYEKEE (reference sequence). The CDR3 is made up of 15 amino acids. Trimming removed 2 bases at V and 5 bases at J, with 16 bases between. This CDR3 is CASSLSGHMGETQYF. The CDR3 DNA follows: TGTGCCAGCAGCTTATCCGGACATATGGGGGAGACCCAGTACTTC.

The V call is TRBV6-6, the J call TRBJ2-2; D is possibly TRBD2 (5 bases). Germline CDR1 MNHNY, CDR2 SVGAGI (reference sequence). The V end was cut by 0 bases, the J end by 6 bases, with 11 bases between. This CDR3 region has 15 residues. CDR3 amino acids: CASSYSVGSAGELFF. CDR3 in DNA: TGTGCCAGCAGTTACTCCGTAGGGAGCGCCGGGGAGCTGTTTTTT.

The V and J genes are TRBV9 and TRBJ2-7, with 7 bases identical to TRBD1. The CDR3 has 17 residues. V lost 5 bases and J lost 3; bases outside the gene matches: 17. The V gene's germline CDR1 is SGDLS and CDR2 YYNGEE. DNA for the CDR3: TGTGCCAGCAGTCCCCTAGAGACAGGGAATAGGAACTACGAGCAGTACTTC. Its protein product is CASSPLETGNRNYEQYF. Filled out from reference TRBV9 and TRBJ2-7, the complete variable domain reads DSGVTQTPKHLITATGQRVTLRCSPRSGDLSVYWYQQSLDQGLQFLIQYYNGEERAKGNILERFSAQQFPDLHSELNLSSLELGDSALYFCASSPLETGNRNYEQYFGPGTRLTVT.

This clone has just one count. The chain is built from TRBV6-5 and TRBJ1-1, with D unclear. The CDR3 runs to 15 residues. The V end was cut by 2 bases, the J end by 0 bases, with 10 bases between. Germline CDR1 MNHEY, CDR2 SVGAGI. This CDR3 is CASSYPPLMNTEAFF. The DNA for the CDR3 is TGTGCCAGCAGTTACCCCCCCCTAATGAACACTGAAGCTTTCTTT.

The chain recombines TRBV29-1 with TRBJ2-1; no clear D. Germline V gene sequence: CDR1 SQVTM, CDR2 ANQGSEA. The CDR3 spans 11 residues. This CDR3 is CTSAFGNEQFF. CDR3 nucleotide sequence: TGCACCTCGGCTTTCGGGAATGAGCAGTTCTTC.

The chain couples TRBV10-3 to TRBJ2-7; D is possibly TRBD1 (6 bases). V was pared by 10 bases and J by 3 bases, with 10 bases between. The CDR3 is 11 amino acids. The germline gives CDR1 ENHRY, CDR2 SYGVKD. CDR3 sequence (DNA): TGTGCCACCAAGGGGGACTACGAGCAGTACTTC. Translated, it gives CATKGDYEQYF.

V and J are TRBV18 and TRBJ1-1; possible D gene TRBD1, 5 bases. Deletions cut 2 bases from V and 5 bases from J, with 12 bases between. CDR1 and CDR2 (germline): KGHSH, LQKENI. The CDR3 runs 14 residues. CDR3 residues: CASSPEAGKTEAFF. DNA of the CDR3: TGTGCCAGCTCACCAGAGGCAGGGAAAACTGAAGCTTTCTTT.

This chain connects TRBV10-3 to TRBJ1-3, with 9 positions matching TRBD1. CDR3 length: 16 residues. V was clipped by 5 bases and J by 2 bases; unmatched bases: 7. Germline-derived CDR1 and CDR2 are ENHRY and SYGVKD. The CDR3: CAISSTGGSTGNTIYF. The CDR3 bases are TGTGCCATCAGTAGTACAGGGGGCTCAACTGGAAACACCATATATTTT.

This rearrangement joins TRBV7-2 to TRBJ2-1; tentatively, D is TRBD2 (6 bases). The CDR3 totals 14 residues. The V and J ends lost 5 bases and 5 bases respectively, with 13 bases between them. Germline CDR1 is SGHTA and CDR2 is FQGNSA. CDR3 sequence reads: CASSTRGLNNEQFF. In DNA form, the CDR3 reads TGTGCCAGCAGCACGCGGGGATTGAACAATGAGCAGTTCTTC.

The chain joins TRBV7-2 to TRBJ1-1; no clear D. Per the germline V gene, CDR1 is SGHTA and CDR2 is FQGNSA. CDR3 length equals 13 residues. The V and J ends lost 5 bases and 4 bases respectively, with 11 bases between them. The CDR3 is CASSPRSATEAFF. CDR3 DNA sequence: TGTGCCAGCAGCCCCCGGAGTGCCACTGAAGCTTTCTTT.

This CDR3 reads CASSPLGDYGYTF. The CDR3 nucleotides read TGTGCCAGCAGCCCCCTAGGAGACTATGGCTACACCTTC. V gene TRBV3-1 (or the pseudogene TRBV3-2) combines with J gene TRBJ1-2, with no clear D. The CDR3 is made up of 13 amino acids. Germline V gives CDR1 LGHDT, CDR2 YNNKEL (reference sequence). V was trimmed by 4 bases and J by 3 bases, leaving 9 bases between them.

The V call is TRBV4-1, the J call TRBJ2-3; 13 bases agree with TRBD2. The germline CDR1 and CDR2 sequences are MGHRA and YSYEKL. V was clipped by 4 bases and J by 7 bases; unmatched bases: 8. The CDR3 runs to 16 residues. CDR3 in amino acids: CASSRTSGGAVNTQYF. Written as DNA, the CDR3 is TGCGCCAGCAGCCGTACTAGCGGGGGGGCCGTAAATACGCAGTATTTT.

This rearrangement joins TRBV18 to TRBJ2-1; 7 nucleotides match TRBD2. CDR3 length: 14 residues. After removal of 2 bases from V and 4 bases from J, the junction contained 2 bases not matched to a gene. The V gene's germline CDR1 is KGHSH and CDR2 LQKENI. CDR3 protein: CASSPLGGYNEQFF. In DNA form, the CDR3 reads TGTGCCAGCTCACCATTGGGGGGGTACAATGAGCAGTTCTTC.

The V gene is TRBV6-6, the J gene TRBJ2-7; 10 nucleotides agree with TRBD2. Trimming at V came to 5 bases and at J to 2 bases, leaving 6 bases not matched to a gene. Looked up from germline, CDR1 is MNHNY and CDR2 is SVGAGI (reference sequence). CDR3 length equals 15 residues. The CDR3 is CASSLGSGGTYEQYF. DNA of the CDR3: TGTGCCAGCAGTCTGGGTAGCGGGGGGACCTACGAGCAGTACTTC.

The chain employs TRBV7-2 and TRBJ2-3; tentatively, D is TRBD2 (6 bases). Germline V CDR1 and CDR2: SGHTA, FQGNSA. This CDR3 spans 14 amino acids. Trimming cost V 1 base and J 6 bases, with 11 bases left between them. The CDR3 DNA reads as TGTGCCAGCAGCTTAGGATCTGGGAGGGATACGCAGTATTTT. This sequence encodes CASSLGSGRDTQYF.

CDR3 DNA: TGTGCCAGCAGTTATTCTTACAGGACAGAACGCATGAACACTGAAGCTTTCTTT. Its translation: CASSYSYRTERMNTEAFF. The chain uses TRBV6-2 or TRBV6-3 and TRBJ1-1, with D possibly matching TRBD1 (6 bases). V was trimmed by 3 bases and J by 0 bases, leaving 20 bases between them. The CDR3 has 18 residues. CDR1 and CDR2 from the germline V gene are MNHEY and SVGEGT.

The V and J genes are TRBV7-2 and TRBJ1-3; D remains unclear. The CDR3 spans 14 residues. The ends were cut back, 5 bases at V and 0 bases at J, with 8 bases in the middle. The germline V gene encodes CDR1 SGHTA and CDR2 FQGNSA. The DNA for the CDR3 is TGTGCCAGCAGCCCCGGTATCTCTGGAAACACCATATATTTT. It codes for CASSPGISGNTIYF.

This clone was seen a few times. The chain links TRBV5-4 to TRBJ1-4, with 7 bases that match TRBD1. CDR1 and CDR2 (germline): SGHNT, YYREEE (reference sequence). V was clipped by 3 bases and J by 3 bases; unmatched bases: 8. The CDR3 extends over 16 amino acids. The CDR3 DNA follows: TGTGCCAGCAGCTCCGACAGGGAGAGGTCTAATGAAAAACTGTTTTTT. Protein product: CASSSDRERSNEKLFF.

The chain couples TRBV2 to TRBJ2-3; 11 bases are a match to TRBD2. This CDR3 spans 15 amino acids. J lost 2 bases, V lost 8 bases, and 6 bases had no gene match. From germline, CDR1 is SNHLY and CDR2 FYNNEI. This chain's CDR3 is CASATSGDLTDTQYF. As DNA, the CDR3 is TGTGCCAGCGCGACTAGCGGGGATCTCACAGATACGCAGTATTTT.

The rearrangement joins TRBV4-3 to TRBJ1-1; 11 bases are shared with TRBD1. The germline V gene encodes CDR1 LGHNA and CDR2 YSLEER. The CDR3 sequence is 13 residues long. The J segment lost 12 bases and the V segment lost 4 bases, leaving 7 bases of the junction unmatched. The CDR3 loop is CASSRDRGIGTFF. The DNA of the CDR3 is TGCGCCAGCAGCCGGGACAGGGGGATCGGGACTTTCTTT.

The chain's CDR3 is CASSDDRRSSYEQYF. The CDR3 region has the DNA TGTGCCAGCAGTGACGACAGGCGTTCCTCCTACGAGCAGTACTTC. This chain connects TRBV6-6 to TRBJ2-7; D might be TRBD1 (6 bases). V was cut by 5 bases and J by 0 bases, with 14 bases left in between. CDR1 is MNHNY and CDR2 is SVGAGI in the germline V gene (reference sequence). This CDR3 spans 15 amino acids.

The chain links TRBV4-1 to TRBJ1-4, with D possibly TRBD1 on 5 matching bases. The CDR3 totals 15 residues. Per germline, CDR1 MGHRA and CDR2 YSYEKL. Trimming cost V 3 bases and J 2 bases, with 10 bases left between them. The DNA for the CDR3 is TGCGCCAGCAGCCACAGGGATTTCACTAATGAAAAACTGTTTTTT. This encodes CASSHRDFTNEKLFF.

The chain couples TRBV5-8 to TRBJ1-3; D remains ambiguous. The CDR3 consists of 15 residues. CDR1 is SGHTS, CDR2 YDEGEE, per germline. The germline V and J ends were trimmed by 0 bases and 0 bases, with 7 bases remaining between them. The CDR3 protein is CASSLGASSGNTIYF. DNA of the CDR3: TGTGCCAGCAGCTTGGGAGCGAGCTCTGGAAACACCATATATTTT.

Comment on this clone: Other nucleotide sequences from this sample produce the same CDR3. This chain joins TRBV27 and TRBJ2-5; D perhaps matches TRBD2 (5 bases). This CDR3 is 13 amino acids long. Looked up from germline, CDR1 is MNHEY and CDR2 is SMNVEV (reference sequence). Trimming stripped 9 bases from V and 4 bases from J, with 15 bases between. This chain's CDR3 is CASRRLAGETQYF. The DNA for the CDR3 is TGTGCCAGTCGGAGGTTAGCAGGAGAGACCCAGTACTTC.

The chain combines TRBV9 with TRBJ1-2; the match to TRBD1 covers 7 bases. Germline V CDR1 and CDR2: SGDLS, YYNGEE. This CDR3 has 15 amino acids. V lost 0 bases, J lost 4 bases, and 6 bases stayed unmatched. The CDR3, as DNA: TGTGCCAGCAGCGTAGATTCAGGGGGTCCCTATGGCTACACCTTC. This codes for CASSVDSGGPYGYTF.

This clone was counted a single time. V usage is TRBV5-1 and J usage is TRBJ1-1; D remains unclear. Germline-derived CDR1 and CDR2 are SGHRS and YFSETQ. The CDR3 sequence is 12 residues long. V dropped 0 bases and J dropped 8 bases, with 8 bases sitting between them. The CDR3 region has the DNA TGCGCCAGCAGCTTGGCGGGGAACGAAGCTTTCTTT. Translation: CASSLAGNEAFF.

The chain uses TRBV19 and TRBJ1-4; D is ambiguous. CDR3 size: 14 residues. The V gene lost 9 bases and the J gene lost 0 bases, with 11 bases spanning the gap. Germline V lookup: CDR1 LNHDA, CDR2 SQIVND (reference sequence). Here the CDR3 DNA reads TGTGCCAGCAATGACTTCTCAACTAATGAAAAACTGTTTTTT. This gives the protein CASNDFSTNEKLFF.